The following is a T cell receptor (beta chain) sequence with its context. RNA was extracted with the RNeasy kit, and a quantity of roughly 0.5 to 1 ug was reverse transcribed using random hexamers. Multiplex immunoSEQ PCR targeted 54 Vbeta and 13 Jbeta TCR beta segments. TCRdb called the immunoSEQ multiplex PCR reads again in MiXCR, with one record for every CDR3 protein. This sample has some 100,000 distinct CDR3 sequences, with nearly 95% found just once. The source of the sample is a study of CD8 T cells in Susac syndrome. It was negative isolation that provided the CD8+ and CD4+ T cells, whereas TEMRA cells were enriched by FACS. The CDR3 runs 18 residues. Germline CDR1 LNHDA, CDR2 SQIVND (reference sequence). V dropped 3 bases and J dropped 3; count of bases not matched to a gene: 10.

Input material: CD4+ T cells from PBMCs. The chain employs TRBV19 and TRBJ2-2; 10 bases are a match to TRBD2. This receptor was taken from a human donor in good health. The CDR3 DNA reads TGTGCCAGTAGTATCGGCCGCACTAGCGGGGCCTACACCGGGGAGCTGTTTTTT. Protein sequence: CASSIGRTSGAYTGELFF.